The clone carrying this TCR beta chain was seen ten or more times. The source material, RNA transcripts, was used to amplify TCR beta CDR3 regions. HTBI primers were employed in a first-round RT-PCR of the TCR CDR3. One entry per CDR3 protein, called by TCRdb with MiXCR from the multiplex PCR reads. The table has 300,000 to 500,000 distinct CDR3 sequences, 15% seen once. Germline loops: CDR1 MDHEN, CDR2 SYDVKM. This CDR3 spans 14 amino acids. V lost 6 bases to trimming and J lost 0 bases, with 11 bases between them. These data originate in a study of T cells in Graves' hyperthyroidism and ophthalmopathy.

The clonotype originates from a woman in her 30s with Graves' hyperthyroidism. The gene calls are TRBV28 and TRBJ2-5; no definite D call. Sequenced input: blood. The CDR3 reads CASSRTLYQETQYF. The CDR3 nucleotides read TGTGCCAGCAGCCGAACTTTGTACCAAGAGACCCAGTACTTC.